Presented here are 7 T cell receptor beta chains from one specimen sequenced in a study of T cells after yellow fever vaccination. TCRdb redid the calling of the 5' RACE reads with MiXCR, one entry per CDR3 protein. This table holds hundreds of thousands of distinct CDR3 sequences, 20% to 25% found once. Sequences were derived from PBMCs, sampled roughly 20 days after the first yellow fever vaccination. Receptor source: a man younger than 30 who received the YFV17D yellow fever vaccine.

There are many counts of this clonotype. J is TRBJ1-2 and V is TRBV7-2, with a possible D match to TRBD1 (6 bases). Germline lookup yields CDR1 SGHTA and CDR2 FQGNSA. Trimming shortened V by 0 bases and J by 4 bases, and 15 bases separated the two germline ends. The CDR3 is 16 residues long. The CDR3 nucleotides are TGTGCCAGCAGCTTAGCTCATGGGGGGGCCTCCTATGGCTACACCTTC. Encoded protein: CASSLAHGGASYGYTF. The full variable domain, in which reference TRBV7-2 and TRBJ1-2 provide the parts outside the CDR3, is GAGVSQSPSNKVTEKGKDVELRCDPISGHTALYWYRQSLGQGLEFLIYFQGNSAPDKSGLPSDRFSAERTGGSVSTLTIQRTQQEDSAVYLCASSLAHGGASYGYTFGSGTRLTVV.

This clonotype has at least ten counts. CDR3 coding DNA: TGTGCCAGCAGCAAAGGGAAATTAGTTCGGGATACGCAGTATTTT. Residues: CASSKGKLVRDTQYF. This chain joins TRBV21-1 and TRBJ2-3. TRBV21-1 is reported as a pseudogene. CDR3 size: 15 residues.

The V call is TRBV5-1, the J call TRBJ2-6; TRBD1 matches at 10 bases. Unmatched junction bases numbered 9, after V lost 3 bases and J lost 0 bases. Germline CDR1 reads SGHRS; CDR2 reads YFSETQ. The length of the CDR3 is 19 residues. CDR3 sequence reads: CASSSLGQGDISGANVLTF. The CDR3 nucleotides are TGCGCCAGCAGCTCCCTTGGACAGGGGGATATCTCTGGGGCCAACGTCCTGACTTTC.

The chain links TRBV4-2 to TRBJ1-4; 7 positions match TRBD1. The junction had 11 bases not matched to a gene; V was cut back by 3 bases and J by 16 bases. Germline CDR1 reads LGHNA; CDR2 reads YNFKEQ. The CDR3 is 13 residues long. Here the CDR3 DNA reads TGTGCCAGCAGCCAGGGGGGGACAGCTGGACCGTTTTTT. Its translation is CASSQGGTAGPFF.

In its sample, this clonotype was seen a few times. V usage is TRBV27 and J usage is TRBJ2-1, with TRBD2 identical over 12 bases. Per germline, CDR1 MNHEY and CDR2 SMNVEV (reference sequence). The junction had 6 bases not matched to a gene; V was cut back by 6 bases and J by 6 bases. The CDR3 has 15 amino acids. In DNA form, the CDR3 reads TGTGCCAGCAGCCAACTAGCGGGGGGCCTCAATGAGCAGTTCTTC. This translates into CASSQLAGGLNEQFF.

The sample holds a few counts of this clonotype. The DNA of the CDR3 is TGTGCCAGCTCCCCAGACAGGTTTCGGAGCTCCTACAATGAGCAGTTCTTC. It specifies CASSPDRFRSSYNEQFF. V is TRBV18 and J is TRBJ2-1; D possibly corresponds to TRBD1 (6 bases). V was cut by 6 bases and J by 0 bases, with 18 bases left in between. Germline lookup yields CDR1 KGHSH and CDR2 LQKENI. This CDR3 spans 17 amino acids.

The chain is built from TRBV11-2 and TRBJ2-1; tentatively, D is TRBD1 (6 bases). In germline, CDR1 is SGHAT, CDR2 FQNNGV. This CDR3 is built from 16 residues. The V end lost 6 bases, the J end lost 2 bases, and 17 bases lay between the germline ends. The CDR3 here is CASSEIWTAPYNEQFF. The DNA of the CDR3 is TGTGCCAGCAGTGAGATCTGGACAGCCCCCTACAATGAGCAGTTCTTC.